The present entry profiles one T cell receptor (beta chain) with its context. Its specificity is not known. Method: immunoSEQ multiplex PCR; TCRdb's copy keeps in-frame clones and lacks some. This table holds fewer than 80,000 clones, approximately 83% found once. This entry comes from a study of identifying expanded T cells in peripheral blood. Study-wide results and caveats: Roughly 1.2 clones differed between technical replicates, versus about 15 and 19 over time.

Trimming took 4 bases from V and 1 from J, leaving 13 bases between them. Germline V gives CDR1 MNHNS, CDR2 SASEGT. This CDR3 is built from 15 residues. The receptor comes from a person between 18 and 70 years old in good health. The V gene is TRBV6-1, the J gene TRBJ2-5; weak D call: TRBD2 (6 bases). Input material: blood. CDR3 coding DNA: TGTGCCAGCAGTGGTCGAGCGGGCAGCCAAGAGACCCAGTACTTC. It translates to CASSGRAGSQETQYF.